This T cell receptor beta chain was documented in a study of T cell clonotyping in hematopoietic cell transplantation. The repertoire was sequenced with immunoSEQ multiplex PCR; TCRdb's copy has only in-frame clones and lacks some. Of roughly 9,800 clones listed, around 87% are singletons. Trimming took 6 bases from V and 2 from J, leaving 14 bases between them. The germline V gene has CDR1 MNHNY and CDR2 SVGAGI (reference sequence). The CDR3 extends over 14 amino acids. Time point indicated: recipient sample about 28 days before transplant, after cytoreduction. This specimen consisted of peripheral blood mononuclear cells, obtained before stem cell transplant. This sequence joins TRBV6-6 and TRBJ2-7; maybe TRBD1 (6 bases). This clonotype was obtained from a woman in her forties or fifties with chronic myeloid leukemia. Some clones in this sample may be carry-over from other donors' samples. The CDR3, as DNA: TGTGCCAGCAGGAGGACAGAGGGGACCTACGAGCAGTACTTC. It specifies CASRRTEGTYEQYF.